This section outlines one T cell receptor (beta chain) sequence together with its context. Its antigen remains undetermined. Base qualities are not recorded, but no much larger clone differs from it by a single base. The immunoSEQ Assay, a bias-controlled multiplex PCR, was used to amplify TCRbeta CDR3 regions from genomic DNA. On the authors' methods: The number of nucleated cells in each sample was estimated by amplification of reference gene primers within the assay. Sequence reads were collapsed and filtered to measure the absolute abundance of every unique TCRbeta CDR3 rearrangement. For each sample, productive Simpson clonality was calculated as the square root of Simpson's diversity index across productive rearrangements. TCRdb carries this immuneACCESS record with in-frame sequences only. Its versions omit some clonotypes, under half of them owing to an unresolved V gene in the studies checked, with the rest unexplained. The V and J calls and the clone size are those of that table, but D and trimming were determined from the DNA. The sample table holds 200,000 to 250,000 clones, of which roughly 84% were seen once. The leading ten clones occupy around 6.5% of the sample.

Reading the germline V gene gives CDR1 LGHNT and CDR2 FRNRAP. The CDR3 numbers 13 residues from cysteine through phenylalanine. Here the CDR3 DNA is all that survives: 39 bases in frame from base 1. The V end gives up 10 bases and the J end 9 bases, leaving 12 bases in the junction not matched to a gene. Enrolling through a virtual design, the prospective study's participants ranged in age from roughly 18 to 89 years and lived across some 22 United States geographic areas. In the prospective study, cohorts were assigned on the basis of participant-reported clinical history obtained from a screening survey and a study questionnaire. For ImmuneRACE Cohort 3, a participant was defined as recovered based on two consecutive negative NP/OP PCR tests, clearance by a healthcare professional, or resolution of symptoms. Mobile phlebotomists in the prospective study collected whole blood, serum and a nasopharyngeal or oropharyngeal swab from every participant. Prospective study participants could optionally give additional blood draws and questionnaires over a 2-month period. Before DNA extraction, prospective study blood samples were shipped either frozen or at room temperature.

This sample was included in a study of blood T cell repertoires in COVID-19 (dated by TCRdb to 2020 to 2021). Some background on the complete study: The collaborator samples originated in the United States, Italy and Spain and spanned the acute and convalescent phases of COVID-19. The prospective study material was composed of cDNA or gDNA derived from T cells, B-cell-depleted T cells, or PBMCs. Subjects who had been exposed to COVID-19, were actively infected with it, or had recovered from it provided the deeply sampled blood TCRbeta repertoires that made up the dataset. The repertoires were released in a freely available public database meant as a resource for research on the immune response to SARS-CoV-2. The samples were drawn from the first 160 participants of the ongoing ImmuneRACE study and from 950 to 1,500 subjects provided by 6 global collaborators. Nearly every sample came with metadata listing a de-identified subject ID, COVID-19 status, age in years and sex. Where available, HLA class I and class II types were taken from metadata supplied by the sample provider and were not determined by assay-based typing.

The paper's findings and limits, for the study overall: How much clinical and demographic metadata was included differed by source and by participant, and the metadata was provided uncurated.

The sequence was collected from a woman aged 35 to 49 who had recovered from COVID-19. The V and J genes are TRBV12-5 and TRBJ2-1; the junction holds 7 bases that match TRBD1. The specimen was PBMCs or T cells enriched from blood (not recorded which). This receptor carries the CDR3 CATRDREPSEQFF. The nucleotide sequence reads TGTGCTACCCGAGACAGGGAACCATCTGAGCAGTTCTTC.